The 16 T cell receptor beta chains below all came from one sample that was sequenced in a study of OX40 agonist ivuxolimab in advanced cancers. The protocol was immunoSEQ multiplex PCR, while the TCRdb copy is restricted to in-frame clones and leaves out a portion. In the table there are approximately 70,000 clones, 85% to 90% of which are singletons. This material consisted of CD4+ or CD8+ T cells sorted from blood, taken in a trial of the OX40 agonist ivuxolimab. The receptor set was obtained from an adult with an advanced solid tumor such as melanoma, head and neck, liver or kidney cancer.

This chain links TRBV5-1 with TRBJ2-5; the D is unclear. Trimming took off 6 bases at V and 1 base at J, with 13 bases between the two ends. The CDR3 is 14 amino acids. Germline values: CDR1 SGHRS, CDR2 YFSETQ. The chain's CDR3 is CASKIGLTQETQYF. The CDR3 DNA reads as TGCGCCAGCAAGATTGGGCTAACCCAAGAGACCCAGTACTTC. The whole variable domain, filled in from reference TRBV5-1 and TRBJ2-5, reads KAGVTQTPRYLIKTRGQQVTLSCSPISGHRSVSWYQQTPGQGLQFLFEYFSETQRNKGNFPGRFSGRQFSNSRSEMNVSTLELGDSALYLCASKIGLTQETQYFGPGTRLLVL.

The CDR3 DNA follows: TGTGCCAGTACCTTGGGCGTCAGCTATGGCTACACCTTC. As protein: CASTLGVSYGYTF. The chain links TRBV19 to TRBJ1-2; no clear D. The germline V gene encodes CDR1 LNHDA and CDR2 SQIVND (reference sequence). The length of the CDR3 is 13 residues. V was trimmed by 7 bases and J by 4 bases, leaving 13 bases between them.

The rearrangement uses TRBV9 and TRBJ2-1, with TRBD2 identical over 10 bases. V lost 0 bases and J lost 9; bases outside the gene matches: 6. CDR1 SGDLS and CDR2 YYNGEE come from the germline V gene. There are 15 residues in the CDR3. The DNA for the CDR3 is TGTGCCAGCAGCGTAGAGAGCGGGGGGGTCAGTGAGCAGTTCTTC. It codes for CASSVESGGVSEQFF.

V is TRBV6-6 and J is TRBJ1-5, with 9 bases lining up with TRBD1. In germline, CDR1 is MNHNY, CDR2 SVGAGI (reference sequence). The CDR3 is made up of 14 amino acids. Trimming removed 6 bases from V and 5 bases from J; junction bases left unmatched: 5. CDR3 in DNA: TGTGCCAGCAGGGCGGGACAGGGCCATCAGCCCCAGCATTTT. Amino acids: CASRAGQGHQPQHF.

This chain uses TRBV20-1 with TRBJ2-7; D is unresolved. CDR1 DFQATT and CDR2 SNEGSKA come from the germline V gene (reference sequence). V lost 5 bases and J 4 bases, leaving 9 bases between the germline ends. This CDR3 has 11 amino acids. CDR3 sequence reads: CSAVDTYEQYF. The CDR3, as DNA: TGCAGTGCTGTTGACACTTACGAGCAGTACTTC.

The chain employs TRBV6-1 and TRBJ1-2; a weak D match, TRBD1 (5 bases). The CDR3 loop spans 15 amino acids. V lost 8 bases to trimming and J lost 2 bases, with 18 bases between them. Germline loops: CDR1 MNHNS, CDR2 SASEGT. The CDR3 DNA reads TGTGCCAGCCTCCAGGCAACGAGGGGCAACTATGGCTACACCTTC. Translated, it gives CASLQATRGNYGYTF.

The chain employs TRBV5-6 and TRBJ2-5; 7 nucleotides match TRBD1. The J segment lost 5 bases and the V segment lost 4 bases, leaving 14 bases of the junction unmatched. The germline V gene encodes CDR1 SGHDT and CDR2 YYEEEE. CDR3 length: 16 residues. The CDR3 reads CASSGYGQALGETQYF. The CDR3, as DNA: TGTGCCAGCAGCGGCTACGGACAGGCCTTGGGGGAGACCCAGTACTTC.

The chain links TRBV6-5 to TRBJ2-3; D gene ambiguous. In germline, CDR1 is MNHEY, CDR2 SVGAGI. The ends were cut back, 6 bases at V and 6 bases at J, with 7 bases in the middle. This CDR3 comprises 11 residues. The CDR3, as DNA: TGTGCCAGCAGCTCGACCGATACGCAGTATTTT. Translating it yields CASSSTDTQYF.

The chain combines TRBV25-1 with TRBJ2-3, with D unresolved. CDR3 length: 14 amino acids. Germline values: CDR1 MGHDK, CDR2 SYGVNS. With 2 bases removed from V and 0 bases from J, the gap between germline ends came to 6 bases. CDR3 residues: CASSETSSTDTQYF. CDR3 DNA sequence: TGTGCCAGCAGTGAAACCAGTAGCACAGATACGCAGTATTTT. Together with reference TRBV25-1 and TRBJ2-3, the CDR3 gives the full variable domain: EADIYQTPRYLVIGTGKKITLECSQTMGHDKMYWYQQDPGMELHLIHYSYGVNSTEKGDLSSESTVSRIRTEHFPLTLESARPSHTSQYLCASSETSSTDTQYFGPGTRLTVL.

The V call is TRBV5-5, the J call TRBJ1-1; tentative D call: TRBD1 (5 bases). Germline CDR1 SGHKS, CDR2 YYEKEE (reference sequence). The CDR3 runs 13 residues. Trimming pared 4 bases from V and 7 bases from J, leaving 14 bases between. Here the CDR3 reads CASSPRGLLEAFF. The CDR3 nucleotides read TGTGCCAGCAGCCCGAGGGGACTCCTTGAAGCTTTCTTT.

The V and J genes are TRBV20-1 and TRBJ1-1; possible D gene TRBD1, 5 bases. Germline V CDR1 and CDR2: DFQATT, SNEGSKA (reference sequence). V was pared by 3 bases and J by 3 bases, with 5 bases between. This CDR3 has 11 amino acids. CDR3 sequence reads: CSARGDTEAFF. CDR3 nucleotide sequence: TGCAGTGCTAGGGGGGACACTGAAGCTTTCTTT.

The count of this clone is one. This CDR3 is CASSIPLAATSYEQYF. Written as DNA, the CDR3 is TGTGCCAGCAGCATACCCCTAGCGGCTACGTCCTACGAGCAGTACTTC. This chain uses TRBV11-3 with TRBJ2-7, with 7 bases fitting TRBD2. Germline trimming cut 5 bases from V and 1 base from J; bases unmatched to any gene: 11. The germline V gene has CDR1 SGHNT and CDR2 YENEEA. This CDR3 is built from 16 residues. Together with reference TRBV11-3 and TRBJ2-7, the CDR3 gives the full variable domain: EAGVVQSPRYKIIEKKQPVAFWCNPISGHNTLYWYLQNLGQGPELLIRYENEEAVDDSQLPKDRFSAERLKGVDSTLKIQPAELGDSAVYLCASSIPLAATSYEQYFGPGTRLTVT.

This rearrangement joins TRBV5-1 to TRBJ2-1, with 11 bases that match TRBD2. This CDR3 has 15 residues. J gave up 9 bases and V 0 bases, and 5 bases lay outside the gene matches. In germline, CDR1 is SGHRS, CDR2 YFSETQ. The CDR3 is CASSLGFGLAGEQFF. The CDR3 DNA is TGCGCCAGCAGCTTGGGGTTCGGACTAGCGGGTGAGCAGTTCTTC.

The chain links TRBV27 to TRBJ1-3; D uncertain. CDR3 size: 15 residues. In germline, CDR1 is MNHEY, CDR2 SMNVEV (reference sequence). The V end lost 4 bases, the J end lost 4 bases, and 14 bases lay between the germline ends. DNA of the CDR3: TGTGCCAGCAGTTCCCCCAGTACTCTGGGAAACACCATATATTTT. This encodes CASSSPSTLGNTIYF.

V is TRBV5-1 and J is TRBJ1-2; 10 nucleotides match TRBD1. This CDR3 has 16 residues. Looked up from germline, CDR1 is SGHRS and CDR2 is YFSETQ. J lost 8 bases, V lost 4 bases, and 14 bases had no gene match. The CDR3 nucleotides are TGCGCCAGCAGCGTCCGGGACAGGGGAGTTGTAGCGGGCTACACCTTC. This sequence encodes CASSVRDRGVVAGYTF.

The CDR3 is CAISESGTGLEKLFF. CDR3 coding DNA: TGTGCCATCAGTGAGTCCGGGACAGGGCTTGAAAAACTGTTTTTT. The chain joins TRBV10-3 to TRBJ1-4; 9 nucleotides match TRBD1. The CDR3 has 15 amino acids. V lost 0 bases and J lost 7; bases outside the gene matches: 3. Germline V gene sequence: CDR1 ENHRY, CDR2 SYGVKD.